This T cell receptor (beta chain) is drawn from a study of CD8+ T cells in alopecia areata. RNA was extracted and reverse transcribed into cDNA as the sequencing template. The table came from immunoSEQ multiplex PCR; TCRdb's copy has only in-frame clones and leaves some out. Among roughly 250,000 clones listed, around two thirds were seen once. The receptor's source is a human donor with alopecia areata. The specimen comprised CD4+ T cells sorted from blood, sampled at week 0.

CDR3 residues: CATQQGAGNQPQHF. The CDR3 coding sequence is TGTGCCACTCAACAGGGGGCAGGCAATCAGCCCCAGCATTTT. V is TRBV6-5 and J is TRBJ1-5; TRBD1 agrees at 9 bases. This CDR3 comprises 14 residues. V gave up 10 bases and J gave up 2 bases; unmatched junction bases: 6. Germline values: CDR1 MNHEY, CDR2 SVGAGI.